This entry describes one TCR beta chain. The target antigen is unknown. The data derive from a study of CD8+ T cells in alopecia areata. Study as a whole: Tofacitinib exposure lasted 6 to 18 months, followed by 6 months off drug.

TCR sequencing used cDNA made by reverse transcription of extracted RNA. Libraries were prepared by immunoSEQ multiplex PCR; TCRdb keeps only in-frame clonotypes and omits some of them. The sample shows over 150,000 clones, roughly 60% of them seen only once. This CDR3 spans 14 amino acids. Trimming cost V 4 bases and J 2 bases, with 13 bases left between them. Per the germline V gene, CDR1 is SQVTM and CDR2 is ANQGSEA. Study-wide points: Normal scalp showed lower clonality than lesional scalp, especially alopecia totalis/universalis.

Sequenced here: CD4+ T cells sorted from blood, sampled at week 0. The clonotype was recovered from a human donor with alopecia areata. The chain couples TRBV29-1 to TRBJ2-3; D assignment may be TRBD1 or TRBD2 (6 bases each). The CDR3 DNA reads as TGCAGCGTTGGCAAGGGGGGTAACACAGATACGCAGTATTTT. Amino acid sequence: CSVGKGGNTDTQYF.